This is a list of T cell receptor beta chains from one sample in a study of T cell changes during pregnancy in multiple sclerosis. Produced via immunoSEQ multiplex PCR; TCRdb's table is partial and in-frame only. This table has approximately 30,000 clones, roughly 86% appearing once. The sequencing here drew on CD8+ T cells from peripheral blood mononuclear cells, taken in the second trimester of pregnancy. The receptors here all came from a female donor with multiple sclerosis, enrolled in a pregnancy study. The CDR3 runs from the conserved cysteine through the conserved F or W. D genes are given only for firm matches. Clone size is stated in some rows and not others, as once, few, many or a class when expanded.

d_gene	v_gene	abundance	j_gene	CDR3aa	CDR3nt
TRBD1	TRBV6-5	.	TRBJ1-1	CASSHRGGTEAFF	TGTGCCAGCAGTCACAGGGGGGGCACTGAAGCTTTCTTT
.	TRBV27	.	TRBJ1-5	CASSLYPFRQPQHF	TGTGCCAGCAGTTTATACCCCTTCAGGCAGCCCCAGCATTTT
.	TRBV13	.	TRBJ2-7	CASSSGLYEQYF	TGTGCCAGCAGCTCAGGCCTCTACGAGCAGTACTTC
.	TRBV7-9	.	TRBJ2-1	CASSRPRRGFQQFF	TGTGCCAGCAGCCGTCCTAGGCGGGGTTTCCAGCAGTTCTTC
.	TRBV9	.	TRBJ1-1	CASSVGQGWMNTEAFF	TGTGCCAGCAGCGTAGGCCAGGGCTGGATGAACACTGAAGCTTTCTTT
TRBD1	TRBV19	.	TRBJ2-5	CASSWTGEGTQYF	TGTGCCAGTAGTTGGACAGGGGAGGGGACCCAGTACTTC
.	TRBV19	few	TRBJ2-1	CASSFRTRLYNEQFF	TGTGCCAGTAGTTTCCGGACTCGGCTCTACAATGAGCAGTTCTTC
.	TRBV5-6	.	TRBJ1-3	CASSFGRGDTIYF	TGTGCCAGCAGCTTCGGCAGGGGAGACACCATATATTTT
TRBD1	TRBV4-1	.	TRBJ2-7	CASSFGQGGFYEQYF	TGCGCCAGCAGCTTCGGACAGGGGGGATTCTACGAGCAGTACTTC
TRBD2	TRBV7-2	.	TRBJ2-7	CASSPGLAGEYEQYF	TGTGCCAGCAGCCCGGGACTAGCGGGGGAGTACGAGCAGTACTTC
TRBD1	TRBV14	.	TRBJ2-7	CASSLWTGVEQYF	TGTGCCAGCAGCCTTTGGACAGGGGTGGAGCAGTACTTC
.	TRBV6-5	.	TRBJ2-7	CASSYVSRGHEQYF	TGTGCCAGCAGTTACGTTTCGCGGGGGCACGAGCAGTACTTC
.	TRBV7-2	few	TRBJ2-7	CASSYPLFARGSNREQYF	TGTGCCAGCAGCTATCCCCTATTCGCCAGGGGATCCAATCGAGAGCAGTACTTC
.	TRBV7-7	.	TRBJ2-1	CASSPSVGLGNEQFF	TGTGCTAGCAGCCCCTCTGTGGGGCTCGGAAATGAGCAGTTCTTC
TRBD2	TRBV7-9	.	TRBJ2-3	CASSHPMGGGTDTQYF	TGTGCCAGCAGCCACCCTATGGGGGGGGGCACAGATACGCAGTATTTT
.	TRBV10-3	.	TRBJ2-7	CAIHEGSSAKYEQYF	TGTGCCATCCACGAGGGATCCTCAGCAAAATACGAGCAGTACTTC
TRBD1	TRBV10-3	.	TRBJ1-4	CAISGGTEGATNEKLFF	TGTGCCATCAGCGGAGGGACAGAGGGGGCAACTAATGAAAAACTGTTTTTT
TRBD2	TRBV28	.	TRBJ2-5	CASSPLAGELQETQYF	TGTGCCAGCAGTCCTCTAGCGGGGGAGTTACAAGAGACCCAGTACTTC
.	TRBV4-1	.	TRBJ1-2	CASSQDQVYPGYGYTF	TGCGCCAGCAGCCAAGACCAGGTCTACCCGGGGTATGGCTACACCTTC
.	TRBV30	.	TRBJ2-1	CAWSVGAYYNEQFF	TGTGCCTGGAGTGTAGGGGCCTACTACAATGAGCAGTTCTTC
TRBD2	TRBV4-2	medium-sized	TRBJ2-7	CASSQLAGEAYEQYF	TGTGCCAGCAGCCAACTAGCGGGGGAGGCCTACGAGCAGTACTTC
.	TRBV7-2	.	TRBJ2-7	CASSIGSTYEQYF	TGTGCCAGCAGCATCGGGTCGACCTACGAGCAGTACTTC
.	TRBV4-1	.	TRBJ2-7	CASSQVLTTTYEQYF	TGCGCCAGCAGCCAAGTTCTGACGACTACCTACGAGCAGTACTTC
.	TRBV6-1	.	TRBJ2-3	CASSEGAEDTQYF	TGTGCCAGCAGTGAAGGTGCGGAAGATACGCAGTATTTT
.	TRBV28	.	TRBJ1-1	CASSFGIGEAFF	TGTGCCAGCAGCTTCGGGATAGGGGAAGCTTTCTTT
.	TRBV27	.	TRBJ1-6	CAGTASLPLLHF	TGTGCCGGTACCGCCTCTCTCCCCCTACTCCACTTT
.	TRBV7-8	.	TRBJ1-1	CASSSGPWTVEAFF	TGTGCCAGCAGCTCAGGGCCTTGGACGGTTGAAGCTTTCTTT
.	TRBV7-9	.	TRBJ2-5	CASTLHVGTDQTQYF	TGTGCCAGCACCTTGCACGTGGGCACCGACCAGACCCAGTACTTC
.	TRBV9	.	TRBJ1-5	CASSAGDNQPQHF	TGTGCCAGCAGCGCCGGAGATAATCAGCCCCAGCATTTT
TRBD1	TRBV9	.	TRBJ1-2	CASSARQGYNYGYTF	TGTGCCAGCAGCGCTAGACAGGGTTATAACTATGGCTACACCTTC
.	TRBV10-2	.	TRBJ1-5	CASSDGRLTPQHF	TGCGCCAGCAGTGATGGCAGGCTCACACCCCAGCATTTT
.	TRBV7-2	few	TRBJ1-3	CASSLGHPRSSGNTIYF	TGTGCCAGCAGCTTAGGGCATCCCCGGAGCTCTGGAAACACCATATATTTT
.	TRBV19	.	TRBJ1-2	CASSALGRRDYGYTF	TGTGCCAGTAGTGCCTTGGGGAGAAGGGACTATGGCTACACCTTC
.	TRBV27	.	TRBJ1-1	CASSLSQGGYTEAFF	TGTGCCAGCAGTTTAAGTCAAGGAGGTTACACTGAAGCTTTCTTT
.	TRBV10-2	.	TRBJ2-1	CASRGGYNEQFF	TGCGCCAGCAGGGGGGGCTACAATGAGCAGTTCTTC
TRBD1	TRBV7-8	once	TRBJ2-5	CASSLVQTGAGETQYF	TGTGCCAGCAGCTTAGTTCAGACAGGGGCGGGAGAGACCCAGTACTTC
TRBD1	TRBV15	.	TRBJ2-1	CATSGGQGFSEQFF	TGTGCCACCAGCGGGGGACAGGGATTTAGTGAGCAGTTCTTC
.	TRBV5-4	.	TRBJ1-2	CASSLSREWGYTF	TGTGCCAGCAGCCTATCGAGGGAGTGGGGCTACACCTTC
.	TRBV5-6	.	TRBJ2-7	CASSFFRYYEQYF	TGTGCCAGCAGCTTCTTCCGGTACTACGAGCAGTACTTC